This note documents a single T cell receptor beta chain sequence. Which antigen it targets is not known. No much larger clonotype is one base removed from it; base qualities were not supplied. The CDR3 sequence holds 16 residues, the cysteine and phenylalanine included. Solely the CDR3 DNA is kept, with 48 bases framed from the first base. Trimming accounts for 2 bases at V and 2 bases at J, while the number of junction bases matched to no gene is 8. The CDR1 and CDR2 encoded by the germline V gene are MNHEY and SVGEGT. These data come from a study of blood T cell repertoires in COVID-19 (dated by TCRdb to the early 2020s). As for the study more broadly: Samples covering the acute and convalescent phases of COVID-19 were provided by collaborators in the United States, Italy and Spain. The material from the prospective study consisted of cDNA or gDNA derived from T cells, B-cell-depleted T cells, or PBMCs. Deeply sampled blood TCRbeta repertoires from subjects exposed to, actively infected with, or recovered from COVID-19 were included in the dataset. The repertoires were released in a freely available public database meant as a resource for research on the immune response to SARS-CoV-2. Samples came from the ongoing ImmuneRACE study (first 160 participants) plus 1,254 subjects from 6 global collaborators. Nearly every sample came with metadata listing a de-identified subject ID, COVID-19 status, age in years and sex. Where available, HLA class I and class II types were taken from metadata supplied by the sample provider and were not determined by assay-based typing.

Overall study outcomes, separate from this receptor: How much clinical and demographic metadata was included differed by source and by participant, and the metadata was provided uncurated.

A second Seattle source provided samples from volunteer blood donors who had recovered from COVID-19. The collaborating institutions used their own protocols to collect whole blood in K2EDTA tubes. Collaborator samples were shipped for TCRbeta analysis as frozen whole blood, isolated PBMCs, or DNA extracted from either sample type. TCRbeta CDR3 regions were amplified from genomic DNA by means of the immunoSEQ Assay, a bias-controlled multiplex PCR. The original pipeline was this. Nucleated cell counts per sample were estimated from amplification of reference gene primers within the assay. Sequence reads were collapsed and filtered to measure the absolute abundance of every unique TCRbeta CDR3 rearrangement. Productive Simpson clonality was computed per sample as the square root of Simpson's diversity index over productive rearrangements. TCRdb retrieved this table from immuneACCESS and kept in-frame rearrangements only. Not all clones are present; in checked studies, unresolved V genes account for under half, and no reason is known for the remainder. The V and J calls and clone size come from that table; D and trimming were worked out from the DNA. The table for this sample lists about 280,000 clones; roughly 90% of them were counted only once. The ten largest clones capture about 2.2% of the sample.

This TCR derives from a woman in her forties or fifties who had recovered from COVID-19. The chain was built from TRBV6-2 or TRBV6-3 and TRBJ2-5; the central 7 bases match TRBD2. The sample taken for sequencing was peripheral blood. CDR3 protein: CASSYRGSSGQETQYF. The bases read TGTGCCAGCAGTTACCGTGGGTCTAGCGGACAAGAGACCCAGTACTTC.